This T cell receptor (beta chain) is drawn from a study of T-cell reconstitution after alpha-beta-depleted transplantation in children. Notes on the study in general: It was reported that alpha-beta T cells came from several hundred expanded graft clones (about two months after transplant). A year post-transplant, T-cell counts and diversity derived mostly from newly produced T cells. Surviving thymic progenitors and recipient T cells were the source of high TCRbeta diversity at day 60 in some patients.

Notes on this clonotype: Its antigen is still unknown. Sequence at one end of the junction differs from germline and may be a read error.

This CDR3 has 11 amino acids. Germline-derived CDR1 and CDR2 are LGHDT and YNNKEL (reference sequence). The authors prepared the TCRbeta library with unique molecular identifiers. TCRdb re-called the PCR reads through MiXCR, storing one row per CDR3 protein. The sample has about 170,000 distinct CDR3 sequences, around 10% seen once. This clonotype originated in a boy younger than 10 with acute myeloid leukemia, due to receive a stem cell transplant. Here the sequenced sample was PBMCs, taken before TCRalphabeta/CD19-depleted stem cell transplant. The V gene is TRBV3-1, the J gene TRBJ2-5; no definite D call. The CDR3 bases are TGTGCCAGCAGCCTTACAGAGACCCAGAACTTC. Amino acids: CASSLTETQNF.